This T cell receptor (beta chain) derives from a study of blood T cell repertoires in COVID-19. Per the germline V gene, CDR1 is SGHRS and CDR2 is YFSETQ. This CDR3 comprises 14 residues. Trimming shortened V by 2 bases and J by 3 bases, and 9 bases separated the two germline ends. Clones were sequenced by immunoSEQ multiplex PCR, and TCRdb holds only the in-frame ones, with some missing. The sample comprises hundreds of thousands of clones, 75% to 90% of which are singletons, and approximately 1% rests with the top ten. This receptor was identified in a man in his late teens or twenties who had recovered from COVID-19. The material sequenced was PBMCs or T cells enriched from blood (not recorded which). The genes are TRBV5-1 and TRBJ1-3; D possibly corresponds to TRBD1 (6 bases). For the CDR3, the DNA is TGCGCCAGCAGCTTCTCAGGGGATGGAAACACCATATATTTT. Its protein is CASSFSGDGNTIYF.